Shown below are 30 T cell receptor beta chains from a single sample sequenced in a study of OX40 agonist ivuxolimab in advanced cancers. The method behind the library was the immunoSEQ multiplex PCR assay. The source is immuneACCESS, and TCRdb retained only in-frame sequences with V and J called. Part of the clones is not carried over; for the studies checked, unresolved V genes explain less than half of this, and the remainder is unexplained. The sample includes tens of thousands of clones, with approximately 90% observed a single time. The ten largest account for 11% to 15% of the sample. Sequenced material: CD4+ or CD8+ T cells sorted from blood, taken in a trial of the OX40 agonist ivuxolimab. The origin of the receptors is an adult with an advanced solid tumor such as melanoma, head and neck, liver or kidney cancer.

The chain employs TRBV9 and TRBJ1-5; the match to TRBD1 covers 7 bases. The CDR3 extends over 14 amino acids. CDR1 and CDR2 (germline): SGDLS, YYNGEE. The trim removed 5 bases at V and 3 bases at J, leaving 5 bases unmatched. The CDR3 here is CASSVTGNNQPQHF. The CDR3 coding sequence is TGTGCCAGCAGTGTGACAGGGAACAATCAGCCCCAGCATTTT.

J is TRBJ2-7 and V is TRBV30; D uncertain. V shed 3 bases and J shed 6 bases, with 12 bases lying between them. The germline CDR1 and CDR2 sequences are GTSNPN and SVGIG (reference sequence). CDR3 length: 12 residues. The CDR3 DNA sequence: TGTGCCTGGAGCCGAGGACCCGGCGAGCAGTACTTC. Encoded protein: CAWSRGPGEQYF.

The gene calls are TRBV19 and TRBJ2-1, with D maybe TRBD1 (5 bases). This CDR3 has 12 amino acids. V was pared by 7 bases and J by 3 bases, with 7 bases between. Germline CDR1 reads LNHDA; CDR2 reads SQIVND (reference sequence). The CDR3 DNA reads as TGTGCCAGTACAGGGAACTACAATGAGCAGTTCTTC. It specifies CASTGNYNEQFF. The variable domain in full, completed from reference TRBV19 and TRBJ2-1, reads DGGITQSPKYLFRKEGQNVTLSCEQNLNHDAMYWYRQDPGQGLRLIYYSQIVNDFQKGDIAEGYSVSREKKESFPLTVTSAQKNPTAFYLCASTGNYNEQFFGPGTRLTVL.

This rearrangement joins TRBV28 to TRBJ2-1; the match to TRBD2 covers 7 bases. This CDR3 has 15 residues. From germline, CDR1 is MDHEN and CDR2 SYDVKM. V lost 6 bases, J lost 4 bases, and 9 bases stayed unmatched. The CDR3 nucleotides read TGTGCCAGCAGCCGAGGCGGGGGAACATACAATGAGCAGTTCTTC. This codes for CASSRGGGTYNEQFF.

This chain uses TRBV7-9 with TRBJ2-3; 9 nucleotides line up with TRBD1. Germline lookup yields CDR1 SEHNR and CDR2 FQNEAQ (reference sequence). This CDR3 spans 14 amino acids. The V segment lost 4 bases and the J segment 3 bases; nucleotides outside the gene matches: 2. CDR3 DNA: TGTGCCAGCAGCTCAGACAGGGGGACAGATACGCAGTATTTT. Amino acids: CASSSDRGTDTQYF.

This chain uses TRBV6-1 with TRBJ2-7; D gene unclear. The CDR3 spans 14 residues. Trimming took 4 bases from V and 5 from J, leaving 15 bases between them. Germline V gives CDR1 MNHNS, CDR2 SASEGT. CDR3 protein: CASSGSPGPHEQYF. The CDR3 DNA sequence: TGTGCCAGCAGTGGTTCCCCCGGGCCCCACGAGCAGTACTTC.

The chain has TRBV28 and TRBJ2-3, with 9 positions matching TRBD2. V shed 2 bases, J shed 3 bases, and the junction held 6 bases outside the gene matches. Germline-derived CDR1 and CDR2 are MDHEN and SYDVKM. The CDR3 runs to 16 residues. Written as DNA, the CDR3 is TGTGCCAGCAGTTTAAGCGGGACTAGCAGTACAGATACGCAGTATTTT. It is translated as CASSLSGTSSTDTQYF.

In nucleotides, the CDR3 is TGTGCCAGCAGCGTAGGGACAAACTCCTACGAGCAGTACTTC. This sequence encodes CASSVGTNSYEQYF. The chain carries TRBV9 and TRBJ2-7; D may be TRBD1 (5 bases). From germline, CDR1 is SGDLS and CDR2 YYNGEE. The CDR3 extends over 14 amino acids. V lost 0 bases and J lost 0, with 7 bases in between.

The chain recombines TRBV5-1 with TRBJ2-1; unclear D gene. Germline-derived CDR1 and CDR2 are SGHRS and YFSETQ. The CDR3 sequence is 17 residues long. V gave up 2 bases and J gave up 4 bases, with 19 bases separating them. CDR3 region: CASSFFLVADDYNEQFF. As DNA, the CDR3 is TGCGCCAGCAGCTTTTTCTTAGTCGCGGACGATTACAATGAGCAGTTCTTC.

The count of this clone is one. The V and J genes are TRBV5-1 and TRBJ2-5; D uncertain. Germline CDR1 reads SGHRS; CDR2 reads YFSETQ. The CDR3 sequence is 13 residues long. Deletions cut 0 bases from V and 5 bases from J, with 8 bases between. The DNA for the CDR3 is TGCGCCAGCAGCTTGGTAGGGCCCGAGACCCAGTACTTC. Protein sequence: CASSLVGPETQYF.

The genes are TRBV6-6 and TRBJ1-3; D possibly corresponds to TRBD1 (5 bases). CDR1 and CDR2 from the germline V gene are MNHNY and SVGAGI (reference sequence). V was cut by 6 bases and J by 4 bases, with 10 bases left in between. This CDR3 has 13 amino acids. This chain's CDR3 is CASRKGDGNTIYF. In DNA form, the CDR3 reads TGTGCCAGCAGGAAAGGGGACGGAAACACCATATATTTT.

V and J are TRBV9 and TRBJ2-2; 8 positions match TRBD1. The J segment lost 4 bases and the V segment lost 4 bases, leaving 12 bases of the junction unmatched. This CDR3 spans 17 amino acids. The germline CDR1 and CDR2 sequences are SGDLS and YYNGEE. The CDR3 DNA sequence: TGTGCCAGCAGCCCCCGCCGGGACAGGCGAGGCACCGGGGAGCTGTTTTTT. Translation gives CASSPRRDRRGTGELFF.

The chain recombines TRBV28 with TRBJ2-7; D is uncertain. Trimming cost V 8 bases and J 9 bases, with 17 bases left between them. The CDR3 runs to 12 residues. From germline, CDR1 is MDHEN and CDR2 SYDVKM. The CDR3 DNA sequence: TGTGCCAGCGGCGATGAGTTGTCGGCGCAGTACTTC. Its protein product is CASGDELSAQYF.

The V gene is TRBV9, the J gene TRBJ2-3, with D tentatively TRBD1 (7 bases). Germline loops: CDR1 SGDLS, CDR2 YYNGEE. With 4 bases removed from V and 4 bases from J, the gap between germline ends came to 19 bases. The length of the CDR3 is 16 residues. The CDR3 here is CASSIRDSSSADTQYF. The CDR3 DNA is TGTGCCAGCAGCATTCGGGACAGCTCTAGCGCAGATACGCAGTATTTT.

V gene TRBV18 combines with J gene TRBJ2-3, with D possibly TRBD2 on 5 matching bases. This CDR3 has 19 residues. Trimming pared 0 bases from V and 0 bases from J, leaving 19 bases between. The germline V gene has CDR1 KGHSH and CDR2 LQKENI. As DNA, the CDR3 is TGTGCCAGCTCACCACCGTGGTGGAGTAGCGAGAAGAGCACAGATACGCAGTATTTT. It is translated as CASSPPWWSSEKSTDTQYF.

The chain links TRBV5-1 to TRBJ2-2; 9 bases are a match to TRBD1. V shed 3 bases and J 2 bases; nucleotides not matched to a gene: 8. The germline gives CDR1 SGHRS, CDR2 YFSETQ. This CDR3 region has 17 residues. The CDR3 DNA reads TGCGCCAGCAGCTACGGGACAGGGCTGAGTAACACCGGGGAGCTGTTTTTT. Residues: CASSYGTGLSNTGELFF.

V is TRBV5-1 and J is TRBJ1-6, with D hard to call. In germline, CDR1 is SGHRS, CDR2 YFSETQ. V dropped 2 bases and J dropped 5 bases, with 14 bases sitting between them. The CDR3 is 16 amino acids. For the CDR3, the DNA is TGCGCCAGCAGCTTATGGGCCCTGGCCAATAATTCACCCCTCCACTTT. Its protein is CASSLWALANNSPLHF.

The chain uses TRBV7-3 and TRBJ2-3; the D is unclear. CDR1 and CDR2 (germline): SGHTA, FQGTGA. V was cut by 3 bases and J by 6 bases, with 10 bases left in between. This CDR3 comprises 13 residues. The CDR3 region is CASSFKGVDTQYF. CDR3 coding DNA: TGTGCCAGCAGCTTCAAGGGCGTGGATACGCAGTATTTT.

V is TRBV15 and J is TRBJ1-6; weak D call: TRBD1 (6 bases). Trimming stripped 8 bases from V and 10 bases from J, with 15 bases between. CDR3 size: 13 residues. CDR1 is LNHNV and CDR2 is YYDKDF in the germline V gene (reference sequence). The CDR3 DNA is TGTGCCACCGGAGGGGGGCAGGGGTCACCCCTCCACTTT. Translation: CATGGGQGSPLHF.

This rearrangement joins TRBV7-6 to TRBJ2-1; 7 positions agree with TRBD2. J was trimmed by 5 bases and V by 2 bases; bases with no gene match: 9. Germline V CDR1 and CDR2: SGHVS, FNYEAQ. The CDR3 runs 16 residues. The CDR3 reads CASSLSVREINNEQFF. The CDR3 DNA follows: TGTGCCAGCAGCTTATCGGTGCGGGAGATTAACAATGAGCAGTTCTTC.

This clone was recorded only once. The genes are TRBV4-1 and TRBJ1-6, with TRBD1 as a possible D gene (6 bases). The CDR3 covers 18 residues. The germline CDR1 and CDR2 sequences are MGHRA and YSYEKL. Trimming removed 1 base at V and 6 bases at J, with 19 bases between. CDR3: CASSQGSQGPMINSPLHF. CDR3 DNA: TGCGCCAGCAGCCAAGGGTCGCAGGGGCCCATGATTAATTCACCCCTCCACTTT.

This sequence joins TRBV30 and TRBJ1-1; tentatively, D is TRBD1 (6 bases). The CDR3 runs to 14 residues. Germline V gene data show CDR1 as GTSNPN and CDR2 as SVGIG (reference sequence). V gave up 1 base and J gave up 3 bases, with 12 bases separating them. The CDR3 bases are TGTGCCTGGAGTGAACAGGGAGGTCACACTGAAGCTTTCTTT. Protein sequence: CAWSEQGGHTEAFF.

The rearrangement joins TRBV5-4 to TRBJ2-2; no reliable D call. The CDR3 consists of 14 residues. Trimming left V 6 bases short and J 6 bases short, with 15 bases between. CDR1 is SGHNT, CDR2 YYREEE, per germline (reference sequence). The CDR3 protein is CASTPAGAAGELFF. CDR3 DNA: TGTGCCAGCACCCCGGCAGGCGCGGCCGGGGAGCTGTTTTTT.

The gene calls are TRBV9 and TRBJ2-3; D is undetermined. There are 16 residues in the CDR3. Germline-derived CDR1 and CDR2 are SGDLS and YYNGEE. V dropped 2 bases and J dropped 1 base, with 14 bases sitting between them. CDR3 sequence reads: CASSVSPEPRTDTQYF. The CDR3 nucleotides are TGTGCCAGCAGCGTCAGTCCAGAACCGCGCACAGATACGCAGTATTTT. The complete variable domain, with remaining parts taken from reference TRBV9 and TRBJ2-3, reads DSGVTQTPKHLITATGQRVTLRCSPRSGDLSVYWYQQSLDQGLQFLIQYYNGEERAKGNILERFSAQQFPDLHSELNLSSLELGDSALYFCASSVSPEPRTDTQYFGPGTRLTVL.

This clone came up a few times. The V and J genes are TRBV19 and TRBJ2-4; D could derive from TRBD1 or TRBD2 (6 bases each). This CDR3 comprises 14 residues. CDR1 is LNHDA, CDR2 SQIVND, per germline (reference sequence). V was cut by 4 bases and J by 10 bases, with 17 bases left in between. Here the CDR3 DNA reads TGTGCCAGTAGTACCCGGGGGCCCCCGGAAATTCAGTACTTC. Its protein product is CASSTRGPPEIQYF.

DNA of the CDR3: TGTGCCAGCAGCCGAGGGACTAGCGGTTTAGAGACCCAGTACTTC. Residues: CASSRGTSGLETQYF. The V and J genes are TRBV11-2 and TRBJ2-5, with 11 bases aligning to TRBD2. The V gene end was trimmed by 5 bases and the J gene end by 4 bases; junction bases not matched to a gene: 6. Germline CDR1 SGHAT, CDR2 FQNNGV. The CDR3 covers 15 residues. Filled out from reference TRBV11-2 and TRBJ2-5, the complete variable domain reads EAGVAQSPRYKIIEKRQSVAFWCNPISGHATLYWYQQILGQGPKLLIQFQNNGVVDDSQLPKDRFSAERLKGVDSTLKIQPAKLEDSAVYLCASSRGTSGLETQYFGPGTRLLVL.

The V gene is TRBV5-6, the J gene TRBJ2-7, with a tentative D call TRBD2 (5 bases). Germline values: CDR1 SGHDT, CDR2 YYEEEE. This CDR3 spans 15 amino acids. V was pared by 0 bases and J by 5 bases, with 15 bases between. The CDR3 DNA reads TGTGCCAGCAGCTTGGGGGCGGTCCCGGGAAACGAGCAGTACTTC. Protein: CASSLGAVPGNEQYF.

V and J are TRBV7-9 and TRBJ1-1, with unresolved D. The V and J ends lost 5 bases and 11 bases respectively, with 12 bases between them. CDR1 SEHNR and CDR2 FQNEAQ come from the germline V gene (reference sequence). CDR3 length equals 11 residues. CDR3 region: CASSIDKEAFF. Here the CDR3 DNA reads TGTGCCAGCAGCATAGACAAGGAGGCTTTCTTT.

V and J are TRBV4-1 and TRBJ1-6; the match to TRBD1 covers 9 bases. The CDR3 runs 17 residues. Germline CDR1 and CDR2: MGHRA and YSYEKL. The J segment lost 7 bases and the V segment lost 2 bases, leaving 9 bases of the junction unmatched. The CDR3 DNA reads TGCGCCAGCAGCCAACCCCGGGACAGGGCTGAAAATTCACCCCTCCACTTT. This codes for CASSQPRDRAENSPLHF.

V and J are TRBV7-2 and TRBJ2-2; D gene uncertain. V lost 4 bases and J lost 2, with 5 bases in between. Germline CDR1 is SGHTA and CDR2 is FQGNSA. This CDR3 spans 13 amino acids. CDR3 loop: CASSSPNTGELFF. The CDR3, as DNA: TGTGCCAGCAGCTCACCTAACACCGGGGAGCTGTTTTTT. The entire variable domain, with the rest obtained from reference TRBV7-2 and TRBJ2-2, is as follows: GAGVSQSPSNKVTEKGKDVELRCDPISGHTALYWYRQSLGQGLEFLIYFQGNSAPDKSGLPSDRFSAERTGGSVSTLTIQRTQQEDSAVYLCASSSPNTGELFFGEGSRLTVL.